What follows are 32 T cell receptor beta chains derived from one specimen sequenced in a study of blood T cell repertoires in COVID-19. Data came from immunoSEQ multiplex PCR; TCRdb stores just in-frame clones and leaves some out. This sample has 150,000 to 200,000 clones, with about 86% found just once. Sequenced input: peripheral blood. The receptors derive from a woman between 70 and 85 years old with COVID-19, enrolled during active disease.

The chain joins TRBV3-1 (or the pseudogene TRBV3-2) to TRBJ1-4; weak D call: TRBD1 (5 bases). V was trimmed by 2 bases and J by 3 bases, leaving 7 bases between them. The germline V gene encodes CDR1 LGHDT and CDR2 YNNKEL (reference sequence). This CDR3 has 14 amino acids. The CDR3 sequence is CASSQRGSNEKLFF. In DNA, the CDR3 is TGTGCCAGCAGCCAAAGGGGATCTAATGAAAAACTGTTTTTT.

J is TRBJ1-2 and V is TRBV5-6; 9 bases line up with TRBD1. CDR1 and CDR2 from the germline V gene are SGHDT and YYEEEE. The CDR3 has 17 residues. V shed 3 bases and J 0 bases; nucleotides not matched to a gene: 9. The CDR3 spells CASSSPGQGGTNYGYTF. In nucleotides, the CDR3 is TGTGCCAGCAGCTCACCGGGACAGGGTGGCACTAACTATGGCTACACCTTC.

The chain joins TRBV11-2 to TRBJ1-4, with D unclear. With 3 bases removed from V and 3 bases from J, the gap between germline ends came to 5 bases. The length of the CDR3 is 13 residues. Germline V gene lookup returns CDR1 SGHAT and CDR2 FQNNGV. The CDR3 nucleotides are TGTGCCAGCAGCTTTATATCTAATGAAAAACTGTTTTTT. This sequence encodes CASSFISNEKLFF.

The DNA for the CDR3 is TGCGCCAGCAGCTTAGGGGACTCTCTGGGGGAGCAGTACTTC. Translation gives CASSLGDSLGEQYF. This rearrangement joins TRBV5-1 to TRBJ2-7, with D possibly TRBD2 on 6 matching bases. The CDR3 is 14 amino acids. V was cut by 2 bases and J by 7 bases, with 16 bases left in between. Germline CDR1 is SGHRS and CDR2 is YFSETQ. The whole variable domain, filled in from reference TRBV5-1 and TRBJ2-7, reads KAGVTQTPRYLIKTRGQQVTLSCSPISGHRSVSWYQQTPGQGLQFLFEYFSETQRNKGNFPGRFSGRQFSNSRSEMNVSTLELGDSALYLCASSLGDSLGEQYFGPGTRLTVT.

This chain links TRBV5-4 with TRBJ1-5; D is ambiguous. The CDR3 consists of 14 residues. Looked up from germline, CDR1 is SGHNT and CDR2 is YYREEE (reference sequence). V lost 4 bases to trimming and J lost 0 bases, with 8 bases between them. The CDR3 sequence is CASSHTPSNQPQHF. CDR3 in DNA: TGTGCCAGCAGCCATACACCTAGCAATCAGCCCCAGCATTTT. The variable domain in full, completed from reference TRBV5-4 and TRBJ1-5, reads ETGVTQSPTHLIKTRGQQVTLRCSSQSGHNTVSWYQQALGQGPQFIFQYYREEENGRGNFPPRFSGLQFPNYSSELNVNALELDDSALYLCASSHTPSNQPQHFGDGTRLSIL.

The chain joins TRBV19 to TRBJ1-5; 8 nucleotides line up with TRBD1. The J segment lost 0 bases and the V segment lost 6 bases, leaving 10 bases of the junction unmatched. Germline loops: CDR1 LNHDA, CDR2 SQIVND (reference sequence). This CDR3 spans 17 amino acids. CDR3 loop: CASRDEDGTGSNQPQHF. The CDR3 bases are TGTGCCAGTAGGGATGAAGACGGGACAGGTAGCAATCAGCCCCAGCATTTT.

The chain recombines TRBV4-1 with TRBJ1-6, with D possibly matching TRBD1 (6 bases). Germline CDR1 reads MGHRA; CDR2 reads YSYEKL. The CDR3 totals 16 residues. Deletions cut 1 base from V and 7 bases from J, with 14 bases between. CDR3 sequence: CASSQGGRGGNSPLHF. The CDR3 nucleotides read TGCGCCAGCAGCCAAGGGGGTAGGGGGGGAAATTCACCCCTCCACTTT.

The chain links TRBV7-9 to TRBJ2-1; D might be TRBD1 (6 bases). The length of the CDR3 is 14 residues. The germline V gene has CDR1 SEHNR and CDR2 FQNEAQ (reference sequence). The V end lost 1 base, the J end lost 6 bases, and 10 bases lay between the germline ends. CDR3 region: CASSLVTRGNEQFF. CDR3 DNA sequence: TGTGCCAGCAGCTTAGTCACCAGGGGCAATGAGCAGTTCTTC.

This rearrangement joins TRBV6-5 to TRBJ2-7; D gene unclear. Germline CDR1 MNHEY, CDR2 SVGAGI. There are 13 residues in the CDR3. V dropped 0 bases and J dropped 3 bases, with 6 bases sitting between them. The CDR3 here is CASSYSSNYEQYF. In nucleotides, the CDR3 is TGTGCCAGCAGTTACTCGAGCAACTACGAGCAGTACTTC.

This chain uses TRBV5-4 with TRBJ2-3; TRBD2 matches at 8 bases. V was pared by 0 bases and J by 7 bases, with 7 bases of the junction left unmatched. CDR1 and CDR2 from the germline V gene are SGHNT and YYREEE (reference sequence). This CDR3 spans 15 amino acids. CDR3 region: CASSLAAAGENTQYF. CDR3 nucleotide sequence: TGTGCCAGCAGCTTGGCGGCAGCGGGGGAAAATACGCAGTATTTT.

The chain joins TRBV25-1 to TRBJ1-4; 10 bases are a match to TRBD1. Germline loops: CDR1 MGHDK, CDR2 SYGVNS. The CDR3 covers 15 residues. V shed 4 bases and J 8 bases; nucleotides not matched to a gene: 7. Here the CDR3 reads CASSAGTGVGEKLFF. CDR3 nucleotides: TGTGCCAGCAGTGCCGGGACAGGGGTAGGGGAAAAACTGTTTTTT.

The chain combines TRBV5-1 with TRBJ2-3, with D possibly being TRBD2 (6 bases). This CDR3 has 16 residues. Trimming took off 5 bases at V and 2 bases at J, with 18 bases between the two ends. Germline loops: CDR1 SGHRS, CDR2 YFSETQ. The CDR3 reads CASSLGTVGYTDTQYF. DNA for the CDR3: TGCGCCAGCAGTCTGGGGACTGTAGGATACACAGATACGCAGTATTTT.

This clone came up once. The chain joins TRBV27 to TRBJ2-7; D is perhaps TRBD1 (6 bases). V lost 6 bases to trimming and J lost 6 bases, with 21 bases between them. This CDR3 spans 15 amino acids. Per germline, CDR1 MNHEY and CDR2 SMNVEV (reference sequence). CDR3 residues: CASRLRRDTTSEQYF. As DNA, the CDR3 is TGTGCCAGCAGACTGCGACGGGACACAACGAGCGAGCAGTACTTC.

The chain links TRBV10-3 to TRBJ1-1, with D uncertain. With 6 bases removed from V and 5 bases from J, the gap between germline ends came to 13 bases. The length of the CDR3 is 13 residues. Germline CDR1 reads ENHRY; CDR2 reads SYGVKD. The CDR3: CAIRDPPGTEAFF. In nucleotides, the CDR3 is TGTGCCATCAGGGACCCTCCGGGGACTGAAGCTTTCTTT.

This chain uses TRBV3-1 (or the pseudogene TRBV3-2) with TRBJ1-2; no reliable D call. Trimming left V 4 bases short and J 8 bases short, with 11 bases between. This CDR3 has 12 amino acids. The germline gives CDR1 LGHDT, CDR2 YNNKEL (reference sequence). The CDR3 is CASSPEPGGYTF. The CDR3 nucleotides read TGTGCCAGCAGCCCCGAGCCGGGGGGCTACACCTTC.

About this clone itself: One junction end does not reproduce the germline sequence, and a read error may be involved. The chain combines TRBV5-5 with TRBJ1-1; a possible D gene is TRBD1 (5 bases). The CDR3 runs 14 residues. Germline V gives CDR1 SGHKS, CDR2 YYEKEE (reference sequence). CDR3 sequence: CARRRGGENTEAFF. In nucleotides, the CDR3 is TGTGCCCGCAGACGGGGGGGAGAGAACACTGAAGCTTTCTTT.

The rearrangement uses TRBV20-1 and TRBJ1-1; the match to TRBD1 covers 9 bases. The junction had 5 bases not matched to a gene; V was cut back by 3 bases and J by 0 bases. Germline V gene sequence: CDR1 DFQATT, CDR2 SNEGSKA (reference sequence). The CDR3 has 15 amino acids. The CDR3 reads CSASPGTGMNTEAFF. The CDR3, as DNA: TGCAGTGCTAGTCCCGGGACAGGGATGAACACTGAAGCTTTCTTT.

This rearrangement joins TRBV7-9 to TRBJ1-1; 8 bases agree with TRBD1. The CDR3 is 12 residues long. Germline trimming cut 5 bases from V and 7 bases from J; bases unmatched to any gene: 3. CDR1 is SEHNR and CDR2 is FQNEAQ in the germline V gene (reference sequence). The CDR3 region is CASSGGTGEAFF. CDR3 sequence (DNA): TGTGCCAGCAGCGGGGGGACAGGTGAAGCTTTCTTT. Drawing the rest from reference TRBV7-9 and TRBJ1-1, the complete variable domain is DTGVSQNPRHKITKRGQNVTFRCDPISEHNRLYWYRQTLGQGPEFLTYFQNEAQLEKSRLLSDRFSAERPKGSFSTLEIQRTEQGDSAMYLCASSGGTGEAFFGQGTRLTVV.

The rearrangement joins TRBV6-2 or TRBV6-3 to TRBJ2-7; D ambiguous. V was cut by 2 bases and J by 5 bases, with 4 bases left in between. Germline V lookup: CDR1 MNHEY, CDR2 SVGEGT. This CDR3 spans 11 amino acids. Written as DNA, the CDR3 is TGTGCCAGCAGTTACCCCGACGAGCAGTACTTC. Encoded protein: CASSYPDEQYF.

This chain connects TRBV19 to TRBJ1-2, with a possible D match to TRBD1 (6 bases). Per the germline V gene, CDR1 is LNHDA and CDR2 is SQIVND (reference sequence). The CDR3 consists of 14 residues. V dropped 4 bases and J dropped 0 bases, with 9 bases sitting between them. CDR3 sequence reads: CASSTDRTNYGYTF. CDR3 bases: TGTGCCAGTAGTACTGACAGGACTAACTATGGCTACACCTTC.

V and J are TRBV5-1 and TRBJ2-3; D is possibly TRBD2 (5 bases). The length of the CDR3 is 15 residues. V lost 2 bases and J 2 bases, leaving 12 bases between the germline ends. Germline values: CDR1 SGHRS, CDR2 YFSETQ. Here the CDR3 DNA reads TGCGCCAGCAGCTTCCGGGGAAGGGACACAGATACGCAGTATTTT. This translates into CASSFRGRDTDTQYF.

This clone was recorded a few times. The chain links TRBV5-1 to TRBJ1-4; perhaps TRBD1 as D (6 bases). This CDR3 contains 14 residues. V lost 2 bases, J lost 10 bases, and 15 bases lay in between. Germline-derived CDR1 and CDR2 are SGHRS and YFSETQ. The CDR3 protein is CASSFGQTGRKLFF. The DNA of the CDR3 is TGCGCCAGCAGCTTCGGCCAAACAGGGCGAAAACTGTTTTTT. Using reference TRBV5-1 and TRBJ1-4 for the parts outside the CDR3, the full variable domain is KAGVTQTPRYLIKTRGQQVTLSCSPISGHRSVSWYQQTPGQGLQFLFEYFSETQRNKGNFPGRFSGRQFSNSRSEMNVSTLELGDSALYLCASSFGQTGRKLFFGSGTQLSVL.

The chain carries TRBV6-5 and TRBJ1-3; D uncertain. In germline, CDR1 is MNHEY, CDR2 SVGAGI. The CDR3 consists of 16 residues. The germline V and J ends were trimmed by 0 bases and 1 base, with 10 bases remaining between them. CDR3 residues: CASSYSMTTSGNTIYF. CDR3 DNA: TGTGCCAGCAGTTACTCGATGACTACTTCTGGAAACACCATATATTTT.

The chain uses TRBV18 and TRBJ1-4, with D perhaps matching TRBD1 (5 bases). Germline V gene data show CDR1 as KGHSH and CDR2 as LQKENI. The CDR3 has 15 residues. V shed 5 bases and J shed 5 bases, with 15 bases lying between them. The CDR3 nucleotides read TGTGCCAGCTCATTCTCCGGAGGGGAGAATGAAAAACTGTTTTTT. This sequence encodes CASSFSGGENEKLFF.

The chain links TRBV18 to TRBJ1-4; D may be TRBD1 (5 bases). Germline V gene sequence: CDR1 KGHSH, CDR2 LQKENI. This CDR3 is 14 amino acids long. V was trimmed by 4 bases and J by 6 bases, leaving 12 bases between them. The CDR3 DNA follows: TGTGCCAGCTCACTAAGGGGTCTAGATGAAAAACTGTTTTTT. Translated, it gives CASSLRGLDEKLFF.

This chain connects TRBV25-1 to TRBJ1-2, with a weak D call TRBD1 (5 bases). V was shortened by 4 bases and J by 8 bases, with 14 bases between the two germline ends. This CDR3 spans 13 amino acids. Germline CDR1 reads MGHDK; CDR2 reads SYGVNS. The CDR3 protein is CASSVNGGRGYTF. CDR3 coding DNA: TGTGCCAGCAGTGTAAACGGGGGTCGGGGCTACACCTTC.

This clone has more than one count but fewer than ten. The chain combines TRBV18 with TRBJ2-1; 7 bases are shared with TRBD2. V trimming: 1 base; J trimming: 4 bases; junction bases outside the gene matches: 4. The CDR3 is 15 amino acids. The germline CDR1 and CDR2 sequences are KGHSH and LQKENI. The CDR3 DNA reads as TGTGCCAGCTCACCACGCCTAGCGGATTACAATGAGCAGTTCTTC. Translation: CASSPRLADYNEQFF.

The chain couples TRBV28 to TRBJ1-2; tentatively, D is TRBD1 (5 bases). Germline CDR1 MDHEN, CDR2 SYDVKM. Trimming shortened V by 3 bases and J by 4 bases, and 15 bases separated the two germline ends. The CDR3 has 15 residues. The CDR3 DNA follows: TGTGCCAGCAGTTTTGGGCTGAGCGGGGCCTATGGCTACACCTTC. Protein sequence: CASSFGLSGAYGYTF.

The chain links TRBV9 to TRBJ1-5; D unclear. V gave up 3 bases and J gave up 4 bases, with 8 bases separating them. Germline CDR1 is SGDLS and CDR2 is YYNGEE. This CDR3 spans 13 amino acids. CDR3 bases: TGTGCCAGCAGCGGAGAAGAAAATCAGCCCCAGCATTTT. Its protein is CASSGEENQPQHF.

The CDR3 coding sequence is TGCGCCAGCAGCCAAGTCCGAGCGGGGGGGGAGACCCAGTACTTC. Translated: CASSQVRAGGETQYF. The genes are TRBV4-1 and TRBJ2-5; TRBD2 agrees at 10 bases. The CDR3 contains 15 residues. With 1 base clipped from V and 5 bases from J, the junction kept 4 bases outside the gene matches. Germline lookup yields CDR1 MGHRA and CDR2 YSYEKL.

The gene calls are TRBV6-5 and TRBJ1-2; 7 bases line up with TRBD1. After removal of 5 bases from V and 9 bases from J, the junction contained 15 bases not matched to a gene. The CDR3 loop spans 15 amino acids. Germline V lookup: CDR1 MNHEY, CDR2 SVGAGI. The CDR3 loop is CASSTLPTGTLSYTF. The CDR3, as DNA: TGTGCCAGCAGTACATTACCGACAGGGACTTTGAGCTACACCTTC.

The chain uses TRBV2 and TRBJ2-5; 9 bases line up with TRBD1. The CDR3 totals 15 residues. Losses at the gene ends were 5 bases for V and 5 bases for J; bases not matched to a gene: 9. Germline CDR1 and CDR2: SNHLY and FYNNEI. This chain's CDR3 is CASSHEQGAEETQYF. In DNA, the CDR3 is TGTGCCAGCAGTCACGAACAGGGGGCAGAGGAGACCCAGTACTTC.